The rows below give T cell receptor beta chains drawn from one sample of a study of early T cells in non-severe SARS-CoV-2 infection. Via MiXCR, TCRdb re-called the 5' RACE reads, giving one row per CDR3 protein. The data contain about 63,000 distinct CDR3 sequences, 13% of them singletons. The source material was whole blood. The receptor set was obtained from an adult who was a healthcare worker with PCR-confirmed SARS-CoV-2 infection or an uninfected control (not recorded which). CDR3s include the opening cysteine and the closing phenylalanine or tryptophan. The D gene is left open where the match is weak. The size of a clone is reported for some rows only, either as once, few or many, or as a class for expanded clones.

V: TRBV10-3
size: -
D: TRBD1
J: TRBJ1-1
CDR3: CAISDSRGRGPNTEAFF
DNA: TGTGCCATCAGTGATTCCCGTGGCAGGGGGCCCAACACTGAAGCTTTCTTT

V: TRBV20-1
size: many
D: -
J: TRBJ2-3
CDR3: CSARVIGIEVTDTQYF
DNA: TGCAGTGCTAGAGTAATCGGGATAGAGGTCACAGATACGCAGTATTTT

V: TRBV19
size: -
D: TRBD1
J: TRBJ2-5
CDR3: CASSLDRAETQYF
DNA: TGTGCCAGTAGCCTGGACAGGGCAGAGACCCAGTACTTC

V: TRBV7-3
size: many
D: TRBD1
J: TRBJ2-5
CDR3: CASSKEQGVGETQYF
DNA: TGTGCCAGCAGTAAAGAACAGGGGGTTGGAGAGACCCAGTACTTC

V: TRBV7-2
size: many
D: TRBD1
J: TRBJ1-2
CDR3: CASGRGNSSPSNYGYTF
DNA: TGTGCCAGCGGCAGGGGGAACAGCTCACCCTCTAACTATGGCTACACCTTC

V: TRBV19
size: many
D: -
J: TRBJ2-2
CDR3: CASSTQGPANTGELFF
DNA: TGTGCCAGTAGTACCCAGGGGCCAGCGAACACCGGGGAGCTGTTTTTT

V: TRBV19
size: few
D: -
J: TRBJ2-5
CDR3: CASSSRVPETQYF
DNA: TGTGCCAGTAGTAGCAGGGTCCCAGAGACCCAGTACTTC

V: TRBV29-1
size: -
D: -
J: TRBJ1-2
CDR3: CSVDGAGVLNYGYTF
DNA: TGCAGCGTTGATGGAGCAGGGGTCCTTAACTATGGCTACACCTTC

V: TRBV13
size: -
D: -
J: TRBJ2-2
CDR3: CASNSGGMSTGELFF
DNA: TGTGCCAGCAATAGTGGCGGGATGAGCACCGGGGAGCTGTTTTTT

V: TRBV10-3
size: -
D: TRBD2
J: TRBJ2-2
CDR3: CAIKTSGGLVGELFF
DNA: TGTGCCATCAAGACTAGCGGGGGGCTAGTCGGGGAGCTGTTTTTT

V: TRBV7-2
size: many
D: -
J: TRBJ2-3
CDR3: CASSGGRHADTQYF
DNA: TGTGCCAGCAGCGGGGGGCGACACGCGGATACGCAGTATTTT

V: TRBV2
size: many
D: -
J: TRBJ1-2
CDR3: CASSDRAANYGYTF
DNA: TGTGCCAGCAGTGACAGGGCAGCTAACTATGGCTACACCTTC

V: TRBV4-2
size: -
D: TRBD2
J: TRBJ2-5
CDR3: CASSQEWSVAGYQETQYF
DNA: TGTGCCAGCAGCCAAGAGTGGTCTGTAGCGGGGTATCAAGAGACCCAATACTTC

V: TRBV5-1
size: many
D: TRBD1
J: TRBJ2-7
CDR3: CASSLEGRGPSYEQYF
DNA: TGCGCCAGCAGCTTGGAGGGCAGGGGGCCCTCCTACGAGCAGTACTTC

V: TRBV7-3
size: -
D: -
J: TRBJ2-5
CDR3: CASSLGFEETQYF
DNA: TGTGCCAGCAGCTTAGGCTTTGAAGAGACCCAGTACTTC

V: TRBV20-1
size: few
D: -
J: TRBJ1-5
CDR3: CSARDWSAYSNQPQHF
DNA: TGCAGTGCTAGAGATTGGAGTGCCTATAGCAATCAGCCCCAGCATTTT

V: TRBV2
size: -
D: TRBD2
J: TRBJ2-7
CDR3: CASSEAAGGRYEQYF
DNA: TGTGCCAGCAGTGAAGCAGCGGGGGGGCGGTACGAGCAGTACTTC

V: TRBV20-1
size: many
D: TRBD1
J: TRBJ2-1
CDR3: CSASPLDRDNEQFF
DNA: TGCAGTGCTAGCCCTTTGGACAGGGACAATGAGCAGTTCTTC

V: TRBV7-8
size: many
D: TRBD1
J: TRBJ1-5
CDR3: CASSSTGGFQPQHF
DNA: TGTGCCAGCAGCTCGACAGGGGGCTTTCAGCCCCAGCATTTT

V: TRBV30
size: -
D: TRBD1
J: TRBJ2-1
CDR3: CAWSKGATYNEQFF
DNA: TGTGCCTGGAGTAAGGGGGCCACCTACAATGAGCAGTTCTTC

V: TRBV7-6
size: few
D: TRBD2
J: TRBJ2-4
CDR3: CASSLQRGRGGAKNIQYF
DNA: TGTGCCAGCAGCTTACAGCGGGGCCGTGGGGGGGCCAAAAACATTCAGTACTTC

V: TRBV20-1
size: -
D: -
J: TRBJ1-5
CDR3: CSATGTFLEPQHF
DNA: TGCAGTGCTACCGGGACTTTTTTGGAGCCCCAGCATTTT

V: TRBV6-2/TRBV6-3
size: many
D: TRBD1
J: TRBJ1-5
CDR3: CASSQDRSNQPQHF
DNA: TGTGCCAGCAGTCAGGACAGGAGCAATCAGCCCCAGCATTTT

V: TRBV7-3
size: many
D: -
J: TRBJ2-2
CDR3: CASSLGVKGELFF
DNA: TGTGCCAGCAGCCTGGGAGTTAAGGGGGAGCTGTTTTTT

V: TRBV21-1
size: many
D: -
J: TRBJ2-1
CDR3: CASSKRALGGNEQFF
DNA: TGTGCCAGCAGCAAACGCGCACTCGGGGGCAATGAGCAGTTCTTC

V: TRBV6-5
size: few
D: -
J: TRBJ2-7
CDR3: CASAWAGEQYF
DNA: TGTGCCAGCGCGTGGGCGGGCGAGCAGTACTTC

V: TRBV20-1
size: many
D: -
J: TRBJ1-1
CDR3: CSARASTPNTEAFF
DNA: TGCAGTGCTAGAGCCTCGACACCTAACACTGAAGCTTTCTTT

V: TRBV5-1
size: many
D: -
J: TRBJ2-7
CDR3: CASSPAGTDSYEQYF
DNA: TGCGCCAGCAGCCCCGCGGGGACGGACTCCTACGAGCAGTACTTC

V: TRBV5-1
size: many
D: TRBD2
J: TRBJ2-1
CDR3: CASSWGLGGSHEQFF
DNA: TGCGCCAGCAGCTGGGGACTAGGAGGGTCCCATGAGCAGTTCTTC

V: TRBV5-4
size: many
D: TRBD1
J: TRBJ1-6
CDR3: CASSLAGQGNSPLHF
DNA: TGTGCCAGCAGCTTGGCAGGACAGGGGAATTCACCCCTCCACTTT

V: TRBV5-4
size: many
D: -
J: TRBJ2-3
CDR3: CASSLRLSTDTQYF
DNA: TGTGCCAGCAGCTTGCGGCTCAGCACAGATACGCAGTATTTT

V: TRBV10-3
size: -
D: TRBD1
J: TRBJ2-1
CDR3: CAITGTESSYNEQFF
DNA: TGTGCCATCACCGGGACAGAGAGCTCCTACAATGAGCAGTTCTTC

V: TRBV19
size: many
D: -
J: TRBJ1-2
CDR3: CASSPDKAYGYTF
DNA: TGTGCCAGTAGTCCGGACAAGGCCTATGGCTACACCTTC

V: TRBV5-4
size: -
D: TRBD1
J: TRBJ1-5
CDR3: CASSSRGEGNQPQHF
DNA: TGTGCCAGCAGCTCCAGGGGGGAGGGCAATCAGCCCCAGCATTTT

V: TRBV9
size: -
D: -
J: TRBJ1-1
CDR3: CASSEGPYQAMNTEAFF
DNA: TGTGCCAGCAGCGAGGGACCCTATCAGGCCATGAACACTGAAGCTTTCTTT

V: TRBV20-1
size: many
D: -
J: TRBJ2-1
CDR3: CSARGLISYNEQFF
DNA: TGCAGTGCTAGAGGACTCATCTCCTACAATGAGCAGTTCTTC

V: TRBV29-1
size: many
D: -
J: TRBJ2-7
CDR3: CSVGSSTSAEQYF
DNA: TGCAGCGTTGGGTCTAGCACCTCGGCCGAGCAGTACTTC

V: TRBV7-8
size: -
D: -
J: TRBJ1-2
CDR3: CASSLAVGAQDGYTF
DNA: TGTGCCAGCAGCTTAGCCGTGGGGGCGCAGGATGGCTACACCTTC

V: TRBV7-9
size: many
D: -
J: TRBJ1-1
CDR3: CASKAGYMNTEAFF
DNA: TGTGCCAGCAAGGCGGGATACATGAACACTGAAGCTTTCTTT

V: TRBV5-8
size: many
D: TRBD1
J: TRBJ1-4
CDR3: CASSRDRGYEKLFF
DNA: TGTGCCAGCAGCAGGGACAGGGGATATGAAAAACTGTTTTTT

V: TRBV6-5
size: -
D: TRBD1
J: TRBJ1-1
CDR3: CASYRGGNTEAFF
DNA: TGTGCCAGTTACAGGGGCGGGAACACTGAAGCTTTCTTT

V: TRBV29-1
size: many
D: TRBD2
J: TRBJ2-5
CDR3: CSVEGKRGGYETQYF
DNA: TGCAGCGTTGAGGGAAAGCGGGGGGGGTATGAGACCCAGTACTTC

V: TRBV12-5
size: many
D: -
J: TRBJ2-1
CDR3: CASGQPGPLTNEQFF
DNA: TGTGCTAGTGGTCAGCCGGGACCCCTCACCAATGAGCAGTTCTTC

V: TRBV12-5
size: -
D: -
J: TRBJ1-1
CDR3: CASGQIFNTEAFF
DNA: TGTGCTAGTGGGCAGATCTTCAACACTGAAGCTTTCTTT

V: TRBV7-2
size: few
D: -
J: TRBJ1-2
CDR3: CASSPTRESLSGYTF
DNA: TGTGCCAGCAGCCCAACTAGGGAGAGCCTCTCGGGCTACACCTTC

V: TRBV6-2/TRBV6-3
size: many
D: -
J: TRBJ1-4
CDR3: CASSYRMVSKLFF
DNA: TGTGCCAGCAGTTACAGGATGGTTTCGAAACTGTTTTTT